This TCR beta chain was captured by sequencing in a study of blood T cell repertoires in COVID-19. The trim removed 0 bases at V and 8 bases at J, leaving 10 bases unmatched. In germline, CDR1 is MNHEY, CDR2 SVGEGT. This CDR3 has 16 residues. The method was immunoSEQ multiplex PCR; TCRdb's version includes in-frame clones alone and lacks a portion of them. This table holds 60,000 or so clones, about 74% found once. Sequencing was performed on peripheral blood. This TCR came from a woman over 75 with acute or convalescent COVID-19. The chain joins TRBV6-2 or TRBV6-3 to TRBJ1-5, with 7 bases matching TRBD1. The CDR3, as DNA: TGTGCCAGCAGTTACTCTAGAGGGGGCTCGGGGAAGCCCCAGCATTTT. It is translated as CASSYSRGGSGKPQHF.